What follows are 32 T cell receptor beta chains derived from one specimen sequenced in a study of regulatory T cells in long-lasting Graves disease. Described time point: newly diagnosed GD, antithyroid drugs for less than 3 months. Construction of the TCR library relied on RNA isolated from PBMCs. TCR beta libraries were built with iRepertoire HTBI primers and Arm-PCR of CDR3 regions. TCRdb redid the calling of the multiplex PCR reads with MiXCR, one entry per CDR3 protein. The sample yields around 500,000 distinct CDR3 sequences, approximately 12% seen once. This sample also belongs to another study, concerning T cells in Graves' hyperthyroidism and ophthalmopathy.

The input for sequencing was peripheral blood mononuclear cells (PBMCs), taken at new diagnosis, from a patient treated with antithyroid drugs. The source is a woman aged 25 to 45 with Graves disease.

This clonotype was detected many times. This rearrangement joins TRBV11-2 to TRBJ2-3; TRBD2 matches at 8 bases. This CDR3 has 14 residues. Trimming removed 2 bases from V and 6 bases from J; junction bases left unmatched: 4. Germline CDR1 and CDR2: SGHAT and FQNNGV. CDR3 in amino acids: CASSLFQREDTQYF. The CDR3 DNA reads TGTGCCAGCAGCTTATTCCAGCGGGAGGATACGCAGTATTTT.

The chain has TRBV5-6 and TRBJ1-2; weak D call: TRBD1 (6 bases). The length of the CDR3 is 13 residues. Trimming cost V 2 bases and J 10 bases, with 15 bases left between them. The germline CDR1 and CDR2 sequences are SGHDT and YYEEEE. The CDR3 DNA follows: TGTGCCAGCAGCTTAGGGGGGTCCCGTTCCTACACCTTC. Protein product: CASSLGGSRSYTF.

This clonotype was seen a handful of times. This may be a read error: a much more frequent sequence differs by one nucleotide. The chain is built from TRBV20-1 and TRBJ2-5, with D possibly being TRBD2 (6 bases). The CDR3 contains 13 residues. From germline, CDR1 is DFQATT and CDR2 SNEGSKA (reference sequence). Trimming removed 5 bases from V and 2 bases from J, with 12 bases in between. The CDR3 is CSAPDAGQETQYF. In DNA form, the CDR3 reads TGCAGTGCTCCGGACGCGGGGCAAGAGACCCAGTACTTC.

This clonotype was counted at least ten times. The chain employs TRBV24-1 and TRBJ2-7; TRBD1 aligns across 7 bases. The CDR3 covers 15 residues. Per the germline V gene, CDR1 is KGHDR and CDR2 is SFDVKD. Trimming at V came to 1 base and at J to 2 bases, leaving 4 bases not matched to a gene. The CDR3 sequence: CATSDFAGGTYEQYF. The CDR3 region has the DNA TGTGCCACCAGTGATTTCGCAGGGGGAACCTACGAGCAGTACTTC.

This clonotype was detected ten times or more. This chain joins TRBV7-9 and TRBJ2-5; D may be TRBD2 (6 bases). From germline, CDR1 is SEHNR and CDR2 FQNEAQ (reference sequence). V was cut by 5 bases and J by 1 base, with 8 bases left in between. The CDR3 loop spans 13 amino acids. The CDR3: CASSRTTQETQYF. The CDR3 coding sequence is TGTGCCAGCAGCCGGACTACCCAAGAGACCCAGTACTTC. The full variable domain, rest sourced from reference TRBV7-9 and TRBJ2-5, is DTGVSQNPRHKITKRGQNVTFRCDPISEHNRLYWYRQTLGQGPEFLTYFQNEAQLEKSRLLSDRFSAERPKGSFSTLEIQRTEQGDSAMYLCASSRTTQETQYFGPGTRLLVL.

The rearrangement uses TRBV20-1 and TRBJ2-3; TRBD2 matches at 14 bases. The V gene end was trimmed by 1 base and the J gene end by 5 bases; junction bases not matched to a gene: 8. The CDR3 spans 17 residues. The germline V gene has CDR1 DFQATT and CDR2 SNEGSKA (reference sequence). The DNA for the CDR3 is TGCAGTGCTAGAGCCCTTGGACTAGCGGGAGGACTAGATACGCAGTATTTT. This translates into CSARALGLAGGLDTQYF.

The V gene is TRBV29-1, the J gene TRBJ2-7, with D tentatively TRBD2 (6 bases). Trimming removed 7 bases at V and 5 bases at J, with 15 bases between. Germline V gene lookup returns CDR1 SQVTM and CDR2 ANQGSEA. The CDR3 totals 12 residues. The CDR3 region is CSGTTSQDEQYF. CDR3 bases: TGCAGCGGCACGACTAGTCAGGACGAGCAGTACTTC.

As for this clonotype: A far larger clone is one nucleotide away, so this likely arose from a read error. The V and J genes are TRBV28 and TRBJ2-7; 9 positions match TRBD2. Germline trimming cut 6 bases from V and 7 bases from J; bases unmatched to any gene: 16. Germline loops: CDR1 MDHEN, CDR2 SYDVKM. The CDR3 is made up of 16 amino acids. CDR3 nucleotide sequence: TGTGCCAGCAGGGGTAGCGGGAGCGGCTCCTACAATGAGCAGTACTTC. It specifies CASRGSGSGSYNEQYF. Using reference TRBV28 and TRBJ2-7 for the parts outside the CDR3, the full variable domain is DVKVTQSSRYLVKRTGEKVFLECVQDMDHENMFWYRQDPGLGLRLIYFSYDVKMKEKGDIPEGYSVSREKKERFSLILESASTNQTSMYLCASRGSGSGSYNEQYFGPGTRLTVT.

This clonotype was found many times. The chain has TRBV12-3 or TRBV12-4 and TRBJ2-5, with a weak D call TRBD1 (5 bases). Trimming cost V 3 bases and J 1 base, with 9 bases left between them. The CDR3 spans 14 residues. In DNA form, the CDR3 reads TGTGCCAGCAGTTTCTCTACAGGCCAAGAGACCCAGTACTTC. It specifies CASSFSTGQETQYF.

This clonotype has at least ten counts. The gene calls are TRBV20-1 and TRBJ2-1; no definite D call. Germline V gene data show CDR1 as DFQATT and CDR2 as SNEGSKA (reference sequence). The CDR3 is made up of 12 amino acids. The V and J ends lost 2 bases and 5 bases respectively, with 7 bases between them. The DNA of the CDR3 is TGCAGTGCTAGAACGGAAGACAATGAGCAGTTCTTC. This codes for CSARTEDNEQFF.

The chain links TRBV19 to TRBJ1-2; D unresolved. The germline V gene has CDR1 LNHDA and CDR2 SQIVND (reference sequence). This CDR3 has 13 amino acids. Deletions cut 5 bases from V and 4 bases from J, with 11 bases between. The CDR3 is CASSQQDFYGYTF. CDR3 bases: TGTGCCAGTAGTCAGCAGGACTTCTATGGCTACACCTTC.

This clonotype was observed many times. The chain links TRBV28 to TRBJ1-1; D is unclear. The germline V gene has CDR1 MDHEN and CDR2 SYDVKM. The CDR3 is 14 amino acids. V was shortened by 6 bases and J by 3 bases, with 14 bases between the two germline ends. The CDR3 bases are TGTGCCAGCAGGGGCGGGGAACGGCACACTGAAGCTTTCTTT. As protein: CASRGGERHTEAFF.

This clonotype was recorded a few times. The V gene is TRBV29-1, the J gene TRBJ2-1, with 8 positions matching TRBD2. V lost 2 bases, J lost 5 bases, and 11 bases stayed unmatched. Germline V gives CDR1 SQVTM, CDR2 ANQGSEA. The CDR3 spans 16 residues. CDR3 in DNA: TGCAGCGTTGAAATGGTGTCTAGCGGGCCCCACAATGAGCAGTTCTTC. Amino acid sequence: CSVEMVSSGPHNEQFF.

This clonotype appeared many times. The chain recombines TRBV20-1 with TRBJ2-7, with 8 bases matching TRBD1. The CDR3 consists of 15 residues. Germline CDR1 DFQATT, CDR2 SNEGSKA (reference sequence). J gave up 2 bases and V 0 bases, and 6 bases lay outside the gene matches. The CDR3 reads CSARDQGAVTYEQYF. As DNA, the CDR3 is TGCAGTGCTAGAGATCAGGGGGCAGTAACCTACGAGCAGTACTTC.

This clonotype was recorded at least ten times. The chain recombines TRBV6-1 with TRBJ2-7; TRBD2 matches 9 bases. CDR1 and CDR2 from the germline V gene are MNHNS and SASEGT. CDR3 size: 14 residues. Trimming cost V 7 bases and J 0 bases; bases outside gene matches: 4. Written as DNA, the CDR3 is TGTGCCAGCACCTCACTAGCGGGCTCCTACGAGCAGTACTTC. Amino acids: CASTSLAGSYEQYF.

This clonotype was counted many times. CDR3 sequence (DNA): TGTGCCAGCAGTCCCCCGGACGGGTTCTACGAGCAGTACTTC. Protein sequence: CASSPPDGFYEQYF. The chain combines TRBV28 with TRBJ2-7; D gene ambiguous. Germline V gives CDR1 MDHEN, CDR2 SYDVKM. V gave up 5 bases and J gave up 3 bases, with 14 bases separating them. CDR3 size: 14 residues.

The CDR3 bases are TGTGCCTGGAGACGGGTTGTTTCCTATAATTCACCCCTCCACTTT. Translating it yields CAWRRVVSYNSPLHF. V is TRBV30 and J is TRBJ1-6, with unresolved D. The CDR3 extends over 15 amino acids. Trimming cost V 3 bases and J 1 base, with 10 bases left between them. CDR1 and CDR2 from the germline V gene are GTSNPN and SVGIG (reference sequence).

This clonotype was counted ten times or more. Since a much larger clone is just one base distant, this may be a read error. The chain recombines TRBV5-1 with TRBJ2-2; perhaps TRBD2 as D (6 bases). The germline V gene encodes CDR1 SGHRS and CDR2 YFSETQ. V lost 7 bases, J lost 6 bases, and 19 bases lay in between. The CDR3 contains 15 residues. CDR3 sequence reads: CASSETVEGAGELFF. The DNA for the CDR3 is TGCGCCAGCTCGGAGACGGTGGAGGGCGCCGGGGAGCTGTTTTTT.

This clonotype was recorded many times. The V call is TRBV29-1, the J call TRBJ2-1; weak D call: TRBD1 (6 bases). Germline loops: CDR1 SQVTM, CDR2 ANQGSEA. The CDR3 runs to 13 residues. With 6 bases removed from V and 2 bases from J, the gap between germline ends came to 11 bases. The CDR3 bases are TGCAGCGTGAGGACAGTGGCCTACAATGAGCAGTTCTTC. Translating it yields CSVRTVAYNEQFF.

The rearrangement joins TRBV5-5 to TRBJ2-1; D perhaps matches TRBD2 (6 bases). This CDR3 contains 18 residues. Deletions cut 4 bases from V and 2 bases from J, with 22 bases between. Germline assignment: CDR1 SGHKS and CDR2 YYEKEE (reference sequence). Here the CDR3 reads CASSLVYSSAFTYNEQFF. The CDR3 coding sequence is TGTGCCAGCAGCCTCGTATACTCTAGCGCTTTTACCTACAATGAGCAGTTCTTC.

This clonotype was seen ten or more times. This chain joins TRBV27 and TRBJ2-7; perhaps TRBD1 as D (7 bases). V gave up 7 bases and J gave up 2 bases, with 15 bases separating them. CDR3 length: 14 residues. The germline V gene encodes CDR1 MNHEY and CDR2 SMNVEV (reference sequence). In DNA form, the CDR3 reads TGTGCCAGCACCAGGGGGGTCGGGGCCTACGAGCAGTACTTC. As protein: CASTRGVGAYEQYF.

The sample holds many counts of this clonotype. The CDR3 DNA reads TGTGCCAGCAGTTCCCGTTCAGAGCTCGGGACCCAGTACTTC. Its translation is CASSSRSELGTQYF. The chain couples TRBV28 to TRBJ2-5, with no clear D. CDR3 length: 14 residues. V lost 4 bases and J 7 bases, leaving 16 bases between the germline ends. Per germline, CDR1 MDHEN and CDR2 SYDVKM.

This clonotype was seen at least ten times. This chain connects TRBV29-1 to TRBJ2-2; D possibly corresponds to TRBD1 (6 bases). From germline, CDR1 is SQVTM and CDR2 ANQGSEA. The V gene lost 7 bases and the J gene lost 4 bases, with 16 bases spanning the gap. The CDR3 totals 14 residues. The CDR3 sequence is CSGATGTSTGELFF. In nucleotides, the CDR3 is TGCAGCGGGGCAACAGGGACGAGCACCGGGGAGCTGTTTTTT.

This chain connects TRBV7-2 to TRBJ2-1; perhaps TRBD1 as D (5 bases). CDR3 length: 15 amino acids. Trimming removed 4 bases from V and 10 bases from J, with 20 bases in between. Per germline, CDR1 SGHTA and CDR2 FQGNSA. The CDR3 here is CASSSERGLIEEQFF. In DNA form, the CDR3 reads TGTGCCAGCAGCTCAGAAAGGGGTTTAATTGAGGAGCAGTTCTTC.

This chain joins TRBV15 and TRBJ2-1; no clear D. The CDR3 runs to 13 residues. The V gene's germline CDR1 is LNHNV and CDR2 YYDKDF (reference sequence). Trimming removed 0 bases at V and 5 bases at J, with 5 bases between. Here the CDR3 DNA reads TGTGCCACCAGCAGAGATCTCCACAATGAGCAGTTCTTC. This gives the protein CATSRDLHNEQFF.

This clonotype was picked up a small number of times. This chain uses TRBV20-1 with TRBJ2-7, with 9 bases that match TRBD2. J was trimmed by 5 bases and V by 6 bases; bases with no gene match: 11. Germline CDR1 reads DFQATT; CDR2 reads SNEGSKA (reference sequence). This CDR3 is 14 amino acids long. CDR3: CSARQGLATDEQYF. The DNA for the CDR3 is TGCAGTGCGAGACAGGGACTAGCAACCGACGAGCAGTACTTC.

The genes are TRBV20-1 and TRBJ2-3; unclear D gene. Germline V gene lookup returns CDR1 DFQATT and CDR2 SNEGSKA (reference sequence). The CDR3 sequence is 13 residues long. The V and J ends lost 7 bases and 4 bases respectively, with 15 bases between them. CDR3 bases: TGCAGTGGTGAGCCATACCGCGCAGATACGCAGTATTTT. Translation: CSGEPYRADTQYF.

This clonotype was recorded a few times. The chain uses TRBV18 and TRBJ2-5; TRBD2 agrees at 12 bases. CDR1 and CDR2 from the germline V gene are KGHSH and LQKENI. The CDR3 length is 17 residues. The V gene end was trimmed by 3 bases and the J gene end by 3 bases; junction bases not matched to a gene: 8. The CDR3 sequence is CASSPRRLAGEKETQYF. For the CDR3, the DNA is TGTGCCAGCTCACCTCGTCGACTAGCGGGAGAGAAAGAGACCCAGTACTTC.

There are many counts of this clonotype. The CDR3 nucleotides read TGTGCCAGCAGCTTAAACCTGCGAAGACAGCAAGAGACCCAGTACTTC. Translated: CASSLNLRRQQETQYF. The chain joins TRBV5-6 to TRBJ2-5; tentatively, D is TRBD1 (5 bases). This CDR3 contains 16 residues. V lost 2 bases, J lost 2 bases, and 16 bases lay in between. Germline values: CDR1 SGHDT, CDR2 YYEEEE.

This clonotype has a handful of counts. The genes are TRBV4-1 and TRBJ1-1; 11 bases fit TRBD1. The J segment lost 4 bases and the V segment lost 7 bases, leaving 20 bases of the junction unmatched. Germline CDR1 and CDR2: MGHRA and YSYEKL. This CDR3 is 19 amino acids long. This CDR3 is CASNVDRARTGGAGTEAFF. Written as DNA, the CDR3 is TGCGCCAGCAACGTAGACCGGGCGAGGACAGGGGGCGCCGGCACTGAAGCTTTCTTT.

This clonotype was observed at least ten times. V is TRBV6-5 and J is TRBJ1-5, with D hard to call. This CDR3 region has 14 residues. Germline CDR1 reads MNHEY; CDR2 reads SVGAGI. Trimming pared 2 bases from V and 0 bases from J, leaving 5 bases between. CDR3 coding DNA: TGTGCCAGCAGTTACCGGTTTAGCAATCAGCCCCAGCATTTT. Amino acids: CASSYRFSNQPQHF.

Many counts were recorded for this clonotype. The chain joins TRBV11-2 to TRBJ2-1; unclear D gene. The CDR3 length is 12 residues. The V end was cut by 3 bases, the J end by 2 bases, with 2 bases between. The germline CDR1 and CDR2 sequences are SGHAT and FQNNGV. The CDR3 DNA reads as TGTGCCAGCAGCTTGCCCTACAATGAGCAGTTCTTC. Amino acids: CASSLPYNEQFF.